This TCR beta chain originates from a study of blood T cell repertoires in COVID-19. As for the study in general: Sites across the United States, Italy and Spain contributed samples from acute and convalescent COVID-19. T cells, B-cell-depleted T cells, or PBMCs provided the cDNA or gDNA that served as material.

This clone was picked up a small number of times. Trimming removed 0 bases at V and 8 bases at J, with 6 bases between. This CDR3 has 13 residues. Germline V gene data show CDR1 as SGHNT and CDR2 as YYREEE (reference sequence). In the source study's methods: Amplification from reference gene primers served as the basis for estimated nucleated cell counts. Repertoires were generated with immunoSEQ multiplex PCR, while TCRdb's copy carries only in-frame clones and drops some. V and J calls and clone size are those listed in that table; D and trimming were worked out from the DNA. The data hold 150,000 to 200,000 clones, with 80% to 90% observed a single time.

Input material: peripheral blood. The chain employs TRBV5-4 and TRBJ1-6; D unclear. The source of this sequence is a man aged 18 to 29 who had recovered from COVID-19. This CDR3 reads CASSLAFDSPLHF. Here the CDR3 DNA reads TGTGCCAGCAGCTTGGCCTTTGATTCACCCCTCCACTTT.